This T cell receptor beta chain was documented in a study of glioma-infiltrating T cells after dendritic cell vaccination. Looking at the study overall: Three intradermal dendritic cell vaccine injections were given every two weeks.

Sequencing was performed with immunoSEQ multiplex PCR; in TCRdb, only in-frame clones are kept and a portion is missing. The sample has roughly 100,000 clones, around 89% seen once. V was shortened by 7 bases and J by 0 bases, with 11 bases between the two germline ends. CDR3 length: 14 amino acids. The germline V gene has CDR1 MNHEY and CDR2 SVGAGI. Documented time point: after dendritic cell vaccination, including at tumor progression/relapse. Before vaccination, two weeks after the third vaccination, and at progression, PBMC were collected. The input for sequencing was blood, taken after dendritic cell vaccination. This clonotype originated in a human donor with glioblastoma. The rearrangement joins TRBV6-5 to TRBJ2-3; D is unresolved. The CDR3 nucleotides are TGTGCCAGCATTTCCCCCGGTAGCACAGATACGCAGTATTTT. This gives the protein CASISPGSTDTQYF.